The rows below give T cell receptor beta chains drawn from one sample of a study of shared clonotypes between healthy human individuals. The protocol was immunoSEQ multiplex PCR, while the TCRdb copy is restricted to in-frame clones and leaves out a portion. The sample records fewer than 130,000 clones, around 71% being singletons. The sample was memory CD8+ T cells sorted from blood. These receptors were taken from a woman in her twenties or thirties in good health. The CDR3 runs from the conserved cysteine through the conserved F or W. A D gene is named only where the DNA matches it firmly. Size is omitted from some rows. Given values are once, few, many or a class for expanded clones.

V gene	CDR3 length	D gene	clone size	J gene	CDR3 protein	CDR3 DNA
TRBV7-2	14	.	.	TRBJ2-1	CASSLDSSYNEQFF	TGTGCCAGCAGCTTGGACAGTTCCTACAATGAGCAGTTCTTC
TRBV19	16	TRBD2	.	TRBJ2-5	CASSSTSGRLYETQYF	TGTGCCAGTAGTTCCACTAGCGGGAGATTGTATGAGACCCAGTACTTC
TRBV28	21	TRBD1	.	TRBJ2-7	CASRPGQGAWLQELFSYEQYF	TGTGCCAGCAGACCGGGACAGGGGGCCTGGCTACAGGAACTTTTCTCCTACGAGCAGTACTTC
TRBV10-1	15	TRBD2	.	TRBJ2-1	CASSERTSGLIEQFF	TGCGCCAGCAGTGAGCGGACTAGCGGGCTTATTGAGCAGTTCTTC
TRBV6-1	13	.	once	TRBJ2-4	CASSSQGGNIQYF	TGTGCCAGCAGTTCCCAGGGGGGTAACATTCAGTACTTC
TRBV19	14	TRBD2	.	TRBJ2-1	CASSMGEGYVEQFF	TGTGCCAGTAGTATGGGGGAGGGCTATGTTGAGCAGTTCTTC
TRBV7-9	16	TRBD1	.	TRBJ1-2	CASSSLPGQGNYGYTF	TGTGCCAGCAGCTCCCTGCCGGGACAGGGAAACTATGGCTACACCTTC
TRBV7-2	14	.	few	TRBJ1-1	CASSARQLGTEAFF	TGTGCCAGCAGCGCCCGTCAGCTCGGGACTGAAGCTTTCTTT
TRBV19	15	.	.	TRBJ2-7	CASSVGTLLIYEQYF	TGTGCCAGTAGTGTCGGGACACTACTTATCTACGAGCAGTACTTC
TRBV7-9	12	.	few	TRBJ2-2	CASSLATGELFF	TGTGCCAGCAGCTTAGCGACCGGGGAGCTGTTTTTT
TRBV21-1	17	.	.	TRBJ2-6	CASSFRQGAHGANVLTF	TGTGCCAGCAGCTTCCGACAGGGGGCGCACGGGGCCAACGTCCTGACTTTC
TRBV18	12	.	.	TRBJ2-2	CATPGYTGELFF	TGTGCCACCCCCGGATACACCGGGGAGCTGTTTTTT
TRBV29-1	11	.	many	TRBJ1-1	CSALQGLEAFF	TGCAGCGCCCTACAAGGGCTTGAAGCTTTCTTT
TRBV27	14	TRBD1	.	TRBJ2-7	CASTRDRGSYEQYF	TGTGCCAGCACCCGGGACAGGGGGTCCTACGAGCAGTACTTC
TRBV5-1	15	.	.	TRBJ2-7	CASSLIAQASYEQYF	TGCGCCAGCAGCTTGATTGCCCAGGCGTCGTATGAGCAGTACTTC
TRBV28	14	.	.	TRBJ1-5	CASSPRRLRQPQHF	TGTGCCAGCAGCCCGAGGCGGCTAAGGCAGCCCCAGCATTTT
TRBV6-6	15	TRBD2	.	TRBJ2-7	CASSGLAGTSYEQYF	TGTGCCAGCAGCGGACTAGCGGGAACTTCCTACGAGCAGTACTTC
TRBV5-6	16	TRBD1	.	TRBJ2-2	CASSLGQGANTGELFF	TGTGCCAGCAGCTTAGGACAGGGGGCGAACACCGGGGAGCTGTTTTTT
TRBV4-2	15	TRBD1	.	TRBJ1-1	CASSPGQGWNTEAFF	TGTGCCAGCAGCCCAGGACAGGGATGGAACACTGAAGCTTTCTTT
TRBV25-1	18	.	few	TRBJ2-1	CASSESTQGRSSYNEQFF	TGTGCCAGCAGTGAATCTACCCAAGGACGGAGCTCCTACAATGAGCAGTTCTTC
TRBV15	15	TRBD1	.	TRBJ2-2	CATSKTQGAAGELFF	TGTGCCACCAGCAAAACACAGGGGGCGGCTGGGGAGCTGTTTTTT
TRBV27	13	.	many	TRBJ2-6	CASSPSGANVLTF	TGTGCCAGCAGCCCCTCTGGGGCCAACGTCCTGACTTTC
TRBV27	16	.	.	TRBJ1-2	CASSLYAGGTPYGYTF	TGTGCCAGCAGTTTATATGCCGGTGGGACACCCTATGGCTACACCTTC
TRBV12-1	16	.	.	TRBJ2-3	CASSLLPGLSVDTQYF	TGTGCCAGCAGCCTTCTGCCGGGACTCAGCGTAGATACGCAGTATTTT
TRBV21-1	14	.	.	TRBJ2-7	CASSKALGSHEQYF	TGTGCCAGCAGCAAAGCGCTGGGCTCCCACGAGCAGTACTTC
TRBV27	14	TRBD2	.	TRBJ2-7	CASSSGLAVYEQYF	TGTGCCAGCAGTTCAGGACTAGCGGTCTACGAGCAGTACTTC
TRBV7-9	11	.	.	TRBJ2-1	CASSARDEQFF	TGTGCCAGCAGCGCCAGGGATGAGCAGTTCTTC
TRBV2	11	.	.	TRBJ2-1	CASSESYEQFF	TGTGCCAGCAGTGAGAGCTATGAGCAGTTCTTC
TRBV7-7	16	TRBD2	.	TRBJ2-2	CASSRQREPATGELFF	TGTGCCAGCAGCAGACAGCGGGAGCCAGCCACCGGGGAGCTGTTTTTT
TRBV25-1	11	.	.	TRBJ2-7	CASSQGYEQYF	TGTGCCAGCAGTCAGGGCTACGAGCAGTACTTC
TRBV4-1	16	TRBD1	.	TRBJ2-7	CASSQVWTGESYEQYF	TGCGCCAGCAGCCAAGTATGGACAGGGGAATCCTACGAGCAGTACTTC
TRBV6-1	14	TRBD1	.	TRBJ2-7	CASRWDRGTYEQYF	TGTGCCAGCAGATGGGACAGGGGAACCTACGAGCAGTACTTC
TRBV25-1	15	TRBD1	.	TRBJ2-5	CASTGDRGRWETQYF	TGTGCCAGCACGGGGGACAGGGGGCGATGGGAGACCCAGTACTTC
TRBV25-1	18	TRBD1	few	TRBJ1-2	CASSGGSSGTGIPYGYTF	TGTGCCAGCAGTGGGGGGTCCTCCGGGACAGGGATACCTTATGGCTACACCTTC
TRBV7-9	14	TRBD1	.	TRBJ2-7	CASSSPDRDYEQYF	TGTGCCAGCAGCTCCCCGGACAGGGATTACGAGCAGTACTTC
TRBV6-5	16	.	once	TRBJ2-2	CASSYSRGAGTGELFF	TGTGCCAGCAGTTACTCGAGGGGGGCCGGCACCGGGGAGCTGTTTTTT
TRBV7-9	19	TRBD2	many	TRBJ2-1	CASSLDRLAVGTGGNEQFF	TGTGCCAGCAGCTTAGATCGACTAGCGGTAGGAACTGGGGGCAATGAGCAGTTCTTC
TRBV29-1	13	TRBD1	.	TRBJ2-1	CSGVRDSLNEQFF	TGCAGCGGAGTGAGGGACAGTTTGAATGAGCAGTTCTTC
TRBV6-4	11	.	.	TRBJ1-2	CASRHNDGYTF	TGTGCCAGCAGACATAATGATGGCTACACCTTC
TRBV2	14	.	.	TRBJ2-1	CASSPGRTRNEQFF	TGTGCCAGCAGCCCAGGACGGACGCGCAATGAGCAGTTCTTC
TRBV25-1	17	TRBD1	.	TRBJ2-7	CASARDREAGGSYEQYF	TGTGCCAGCGCCCGGGACAGGGAAGCGGGTGGCTCCTACGAGCAGTACTTC